These 18 T cell receptor beta chains were all obtained from the same sample, sequenced in a study of blood T cell repertoires in COVID-19. Produced via immunoSEQ multiplex PCR; TCRdb's table is partial and in-frame only. Found here are about 150,000 clones, about nine tenths of them singletons; the top ten hold 3.5% to 4.5%. Input material: peripheral blood. These receptors were obtained from a woman aged 55-70 years with active or convalescent COVID-19.

The gene calls are TRBV7-2 and TRBJ2-3, with TRBD2 identical over 11 bases. V gave up 5 bases and J gave up 1 base; unmatched junction bases: 11. Germline assignment: CDR1 SGHTA and CDR2 FQGNSA. There are 18 residues in the CDR3. The CDR3, as DNA: TGTGCCAGCAGCGTTACTAGCGGGGGTTATGCGGGCACAGATACGCAGTATTTT. Its protein is CASSVTSGGYAGTDTQYF.

V and J are TRBV14 and TRBJ1-3; D perhaps matches TRBD1 (6 bases). The length of the CDR3 is 17 residues. V lost 0 bases and J 0 bases, leaving 12 bases between the germline ends. Germline V lookup: CDR1 SGHDN, CDR2 FVKESK. In nucleotides, the CDR3 is TGTGCCAGCAGCCAAGAAATGGGACAACACTCTGGAAACACCATATATTTT. It encodes CASSQEMGQHSGNTIYF.

The rearrangement links TRBV7-9 to TRBJ2-7; 9 bases agree with TRBD1. V dropped 4 bases and J dropped 3; count of bases not matched to a gene: 13. From germline, CDR1 is SEHNR and CDR2 FQNEAQ (reference sequence). The CDR3 length is 17 residues. The CDR3 region has the DNA TGTGCCAGCAGCTCCACCTCTAAGGGACAGGGTCTCTACGAGCAGTACTTC. Translated: CASSSTSKGQGLYEQYF. Combining the CDR3 with reference TRBV7-9 and TRBJ2-7 gives the whole variable domain DTGVSQNPRHKITKRGQNVTFRCDPISEHNRLYWYRQTLGQGPEFLTYFQNEAQLEKSRLLSDRFSAERPKGSFSTLEIQRTEQGDSAMYLCASSSTSKGQGLYEQYFGPGTRLTVT.

The CDR3 sequence is CASSSRQGENEKLFF. The CDR3 DNA reads TGCGCCAGCAGCTCCAGACAGGGGGAGAACGAAAAACTGTTTTTT. V and J are TRBV4-3 and TRBJ1-4; TRBD1 matches 9 bases. V was pared by 5 bases and J by 8 bases, with 9 bases of the junction left unmatched. Germline V gene lookup returns CDR1 LGHNA and CDR2 YSLEER. The CDR3 contains 15 residues.

This clone was detected only a few times. J is TRBJ1-1 and V is TRBV7-2; D not resolved. This CDR3 contains 12 residues. The V gene lost 5 bases and the J gene lost 3 bases, with 7 bases spanning the gap. Germline V gene lookup returns CDR1 SGHTA and CDR2 FQGNSA. CDR3 nucleotide sequence: TGTGCCAGCAGCATCCGAGACACTGAAGCTTTCTTT. Translated: CASSIRDTEAFF.

V is TRBV19 and J is TRBJ1-4; weak D call: TRBD1 (6 bases). The V and J ends lost 2 bases and 12 bases respectively, with 13 bases between them. This CDR3 comprises 13 residues. Germline loops: CDR1 LNHDA, CDR2 SQIVND (reference sequence). The CDR3, as DNA: TGTGCCAGTAGTATAAACAGGGCTCAGGAACTGTTTTTT. Protein: CASSINRAQELFF.

The chain has TRBV7-2 and TRBJ2-5; D is undetermined. The V end was cut by 1 base, the J end by 5 bases, with 11 bases between. The germline CDR1 and CDR2 sequences are SGHTA and FQGNSA. This CDR3 spans 14 amino acids. The chain's CDR3 is CASSLVSAAETQYF. CDR3 sequence (DNA): TGTGCCAGCAGCTTAGTGAGCGCGGCGGAGACCCAGTACTTC. The entire variable domain, with the rest obtained from reference TRBV7-2 and TRBJ2-5, is as follows: GAGVSQSPSNKVTEKGKDVELRCDPISGHTALYWYRQSLGQGLEFLIYFQGNSAPDKSGLPSDRFSAERTGGSVSTLTIQRTQQEDSAVYLCASSLVSAAETQYFGPGTRLLVL.

The CDR3 loop is CASSREAIATNEKLFF. CDR3 DNA: TGCGCCAGCAGCCGAGAAGCGATTGCAACTAATGAAAAACTGTTTTTT. V is TRBV4-3 and J is TRBJ1-4; D uncertain. The V gene's germline CDR1 is LGHNA and CDR2 YSLEER. CDR3 length equals 16 residues. Deletions cut 4 bases from V and 0 bases from J, with 12 bases between.

V is TRBV11-2 and J is TRBJ2-2, with D possibly matching TRBD1 (6 bases). Germline V gene sequence: CDR1 SGHAT, CDR2 FQNNGV. V dropped 6 bases and J dropped 0 bases, with 11 bases sitting between them. The CDR3 spans 15 residues. CDR3 coding DNA: TGTGCCAGCAGACGGGACACGGCGAACACCGGGGAGCTGTTTTTT. Translating it yields CASRRDTANTGELFF.

The chain employs TRBV7-2 and TRBJ1-4; D unresolved. The CDR3 spans 15 residues. Germline V CDR1 and CDR2: SGHTA, FQGNSA. Trimming took off 1 base at V and 4 bases at J, with 10 bases between the two ends. This CDR3 reads CASSLGAELNEKLFF. The CDR3 bases are TGTGCCAGCAGCTTAGGGGCAGAACTTAATGAAAAACTGTTTTTT. The variable domain in full, completed from reference TRBV7-2 and TRBJ1-4, reads GAGVSQSPSNKVTEKGKDVELRCDPISGHTALYWYRQSLGQGLEFLIYFQGNSAPDKSGLPSDRFSAERTGGSVSTLTIQRTQQEDSAVYLCASSLGAELNEKLFFGSGTQLSVL.

The CDR3 sequence: CASSLSGARAFF. For the CDR3, the DNA is TGTGCCAGCAGTTTAAGCGGGGCGCGAGCTTTCTTT. This chain uses TRBV27 with TRBJ1-1; D possibly corresponds to TRBD1 (5 bases). The ends were cut back, 2 bases at V and 10 bases at J, with 11 bases in the middle. Germline V gives CDR1 MNHEY, CDR2 SMNVEV (reference sequence). This CDR3 is 12 amino acids long.

J is TRBJ1-5 and V is TRBV10-2, with D perhaps matching TRBD1 (5 bases). The V end lost 3 bases, the J end lost 5 bases, and 11 bases lay between the germline ends. CDR3 length: 14 amino acids. Per germline, CDR1 WSHSY and CDR2 SAAADI. This CDR3 is CASSDATGDQPQHF. DNA of the CDR3: TGCGCCAGCAGTGACGCCACAGGAGATCAGCCCCAGCATTTT.

The V gene is TRBV5-1, the J gene TRBJ2-1; maybe TRBD1 (6 bases). The length of the CDR3 is 11 residues. The ends were cut back, 2 bases at V and 10 bases at J, with 7 bases in the middle. Per germline, CDR1 SGHRS and CDR2 YFSETQ. The CDR3 sequence is CASSLDREQFF. As DNA, the CDR3 is TGCGCCAGCAGCTTAGACAGGGAGCAGTTCTTC.

This rearrangement joins TRBV5-1 to TRBJ2-1, with 12 nucleotides matching TRBD1. V dropped 1 base and J dropped 6; count of bases not matched to a gene: 11. The CDR3 consists of 18 residues. Germline V CDR1 and CDR2: SGHRS, YFSETQ. CDR3 amino acids: CASSLFGTGGVNSNEQFF. As DNA, the CDR3 is TGCGCCAGCAGCTTGTTCGGGACAGGGGGCGTAAATTCCAATGAGCAGTTCTTC.

The chain recombines TRBV19 with TRBJ2-5, with D perhaps TRBD2 (6 bases). This CDR3 is built from 14 residues. Germline V gene lookup returns CDR1 LNHDA and CDR2 SQIVND (reference sequence). V was pared by 6 bases and J by 5 bases, with 16 bases between. In DNA form, the CDR3 reads TGTGCCAGTAGCCCTCCAGGACTATTGGAGACCCAGTACTTC. Its protein is CASSPPGLLETQYF.

The rearrangement uses TRBV5-6 and TRBJ2-1; TRBD1 agrees at 8 bases. The CDR3 has 14 amino acids. Germline assignment: CDR1 SGHDT and CDR2 YYEEEE. The V gene end was trimmed by 5 bases and the J gene end by 6 bases; junction bases not matched to a gene: 7. The CDR3 here is CASSYGQGGNEQFF. CDR3 sequence (DNA): TGTGCCAGCAGTTACGGACAGGGAGGCAATGAGCAGTTCTTC.

J is TRBJ2-3 and V is TRBV4-3, with D maybe TRBD2 (5 bases). Deletions cut 0 bases from V and 4 bases from J, with 8 bases between. The CDR3 is 14 residues long. Germline lookup yields CDR1 LGHNA and CDR2 YSLEER. CDR3 region: CASSQEDYSDTQYF. CDR3 DNA: TGCGCCAGCAGCCAAGAAGACTACTCAGATACGCAGTATTTT.

The chain couples TRBV5-1 to TRBJ2-3; 9 bases align to TRBD1. J lost 1 base, V lost 0 bases, and 6 bases had no gene match. CDR1 is SGHRS and CDR2 is YFSETQ in the germline V gene. The CDR3 covers 17 residues. CDR3 nucleotide sequence: TGCGCCAGCAGCTTGGCCCGACAGGGGGTGGGCACAGATACGCAGTATTTT. This encodes CASSLARQGVGTDTQYF.